A selection of T cell receptor beta chains follows, all from one sample in a study of T cell responses to AZD1222 COVID-19 vaccine. Clones were read by immunoSEQ multiplex PCR, and TCRdb kept only the in-frame ones, dropping some. The sample records 100,000 to 150,000 clones, more than 85% being singletons. The specimen comprised peripheral blood, sampled 28 days after the second AZD1222 dose. The receptors were sampled from an adult who received the AZD1222 COVID-19 vaccine. Each CDR3 is given with its conserved first and last residue. Clone size, where shown, is once, few, many, or a class for clones that have expanded.

J gene,V gene,CDR3 length,clone size,CDR3 protein
TRBJ1-3,TRBV7-3,15,-,CASSRTGEPGNTIYF
TRBJ1-5,TRBV19,14,-,CASSYHRVSQPQHF
TRBJ1-2,TRBV6-6,12,-,CASVDANYGYTF
TRBJ1-4,TRBV19,15,-,CASSVGQSTNEKLFF
TRBJ2-7,TRBV10-3,15,-,CAISDTSGDSYEQYF
TRBJ1-3,TRBV7-6,17,few,CASSPWDSILSGNTIYF
TRBJ1-6,TRBV5-6,14,once,CASSLPGYGSPLHF
TRBJ1-5,TRBV19,15,once,CASSIYADSNQPQHF
TRBJ2-2,TRBV5-8,15,-,CASSFLNRARKELFF
TRBJ1-1,TRBV5-1,18,-,CASSRGQGVGSLNTEAFF
TRBJ1-4,TRBV16,16,-,CASSQSSGVAGEKLFF
TRBJ1-1,TRBV21-1,16,-,CASSKWGDIRNTEAFF
TRBJ1-6,TRBV12-3/TRBV12-4,12,-,CASRRVGSPLHF
TRBJ2-1,TRBV10-3,15,-,CAISVRGETYNEQFF
TRBJ2-2,TRBV24-1,14,-,CATSGLGGAGELFF
TRBJ1-5,TRBV7-2,15,medium-sized,CASSLAGAGNQPQHF
TRBJ2-1,TRBV10-1,14,-,CASSMAGTYNEQFF
TRBJ2-1,TRBV6-5,14,-,CASSLAGGLREQFF
TRBJ1-2,TRBV11-2,15,once,CASSLGSTGSYGYTF
TRBJ1-5,TRBV15,13,-,CATSRDVDQPQHF
TRBJ1-6,TRBV29-1,12,-,CSVGTDNSPLHF
TRBJ1-6,TRBV6-1,16,-,CASSERTVLLNSPLHF
TRBJ1-1,TRBV5-1,12,-,CASSVGQGEAFF
TRBJ2-1,TRBV5-8,12,-,CASSLPTSRTFF
TRBJ2-1,TRBV19,17,-,CASSTPRGAGGRNEQFF
TRBJ1-2,TRBV30,13,-,CAWTPGGGYGYTF
TRBJ1-3,TRBV21-1,13,few,CASSEQGQSSIYF
TRBJ1-2,TRBV20-1,11,-,CSARGSYGYTF
TRBJ2-2,TRBV7-3,12,-,CASSLDGGELFF
TRBJ2-3,TRBV30,15,-,CAWSPRERGGDTQYF
TRBJ2-5,TRBV11-3,14,-,CASSIGTHQETQYF
TRBJ2-5,TRBV4-1,15,once,CASSQVLSAKETQYF
TRBJ1-3,TRBV9,15,-,CASTPHTRSGNTIYF
TRBJ1-6,TRBV28,12,-,CASGAWNSPLHF
TRBJ1-1,TRBV29-1,14,-,CSALGWISDTEAFF
TRBJ1-5,TRBV18,13,-,CASSPASNQPQHF
TRBJ2-5,TRBV9,14,-,CASSVDTQTGAQYF
TRBJ1-1,TRBV27,15,-,CASSPAGQVNTEAFF
TRBJ2-1,TRBV5-1,14,-,CASSMGTSDNEQFF
TRBJ1-2,TRBV30,14,-,CAWSSTGGNYGYTF
TRBJ2-2,TRBV5-1,16,few,CASSLSGDLNTGELFF
TRBJ1-5,TRBV30,14,-,CALAAWGGNQPQHF
TRBJ1-5,TRBV11-2,13,-,CASSLGRGKPQHF
TRBJ1-5,TRBV6-6,14,once,CASSYRGINQPQHF
TRBJ1-1,TRBV5-1,14,-,CASSLVQGPTEAFF
TRBJ2-4,TRBV5-1,15,-,CASSQGTSGLRIQYF
TRBJ2-7,TRBV12-3/TRBV12-4,12,-,CASSLGGIEQYF
TRBJ1-2,TRBV4-3,14,-,CASSQDQTGYGYTF
TRBJ1-4,TRBV2,14,-,CASTKDRVGEKLFF
TRBJ2-1,TRBV18,16,-,CASSPSGIMRHNEQFF
TRBJ1-1,TRBV9,14,once,CASSGAGGNTEAFF
TRBJ2-5,TRBV18,14,-,CASSPGGSTETQYF
TRBJ1-2,TRBV11-2,15,-,CASSFDRGANYGYTF
TRBJ2-1,TRBV28,14,-,CASSFSDGVREQFF
TRBJ2-1,TRBV11-1,15,-,CASTDPSGGGNEQFF
TRBJ2-2,TRBV30,15,-,CAWSRGRAGTGELFF
TRBJ1-6,TRBV2,13,-,CASLPTGNSPLHF